The rows below give T cell receptor beta chains drawn from one sample of a study of cytomegalovirus exposure and HLA in healthy donors. This table comes from immunoSEQ multiplex PCR, and its TCRdb copy is limited to in-frame clones, with some not included. This table has about 120,000 clones, roughly 90% appearing once. Sequencing was carried out using PBMCs. These receptors came from a woman between 18 and 30 years old in good health and CMV-seropositive. Both conserved end residues are part of each CDR3. A D gene is named only where the DNA matches it firmly. Clone size is shown for a subset of rows, as once, few, many or a class of expanded clone.

size	D	V	J	DNA	CDR3
once	TRBD1	TRBV2	TRBJ1-5	TGTGCCAGCAGTGAACCGGGACAGAGTCAGCCCCAGCATTTT	CASSEPGQSQPQHF
once	-	TRBV6-5	TRBJ1-5	TGTGCCAGCAGTTACTCGGGGGGGCCCAATCAGCCCCAGCATTTT	CASSYSGGPNQPQHF
-	TRBD2	TRBV25-1	TRBJ2-5	TGTGCCAGCAGCCAAGCAACTAGCGGACAAGAGACCCAGTACTTC	CASSQATSGQETQYF
-	TRBD1	TRBV7-9	TRBJ2-1	TGTGCCAGCAGCTACAGGGGACCCTCCCCTAGGGATGAGCAGTTCTTC	CASSYRGPSPRDEQFF
-	-	TRBV7-3	TRBJ1-3	TGTGCCAGCAGCTTAGGGGGCAACTCTGGAAACACCATATATTTT	CASSLGGNSGNTIYF
few	TRBD1	TRBV5-6	TRBJ2-7	TGTGCCAGCAGCTTACCCGGGACAGGGGGCTACGAGCAGTACTTC	CASSLPGTGGYEQYF
-	-	TRBV2	TRBJ2-6	TGTGCCAGCAGTGGAACAGGTTGGAGGGCCAACGTCCTGACTTTC	CASSGTGWRANVLTF
-	-	TRBV27	TRBJ1-2	TGTGCCAGCAGTGCACAGGGTCAAGCTAACTATGGCTACACCTTC	CASSAQGQANYGYTF
-	TRBD1	TRBV9	TRBJ2-1	TGTGCCAGCAGCGTGTGGGACAGGGAAGGGAATGAGCAGTTCTTC	CASSVWDREGNEQFF
-	-	TRBV11-3	TRBJ2-1	TGTGCCAGTAAGCGGGTGCGAGGTGAGCAGTTCTTC	CASKRVRGEQFF
-	TRBD1	TRBV28	TRBJ1-1	TGTGCCAGCAGGCTACCGGGACAGGAAGCTTTCTTT	CASRLPGQEAFF
once	-	TRBV28	TRBJ2-1	TGTGCCAGCAGTTTGCCAGGCTCCTACAATGAGCAGTTCTTC	CASSLPGSYNEQFF
-	TRBD1	TRBV7-2	TRBJ2-7	TGTGCCAGCAGCTTACTACAGGGGGCGTACGAGCAGTACTTC	CASSLLQGAYEQYF
-	TRBD2	TRBV30	TRBJ2-5	TGTGCCTGGAGCGTGGGGGTACTAGCGGGGAAAGAGACCCAGTACTTC	CAWSVGVLAGKETQYF
-	TRBD2	TRBV9	TRBJ2-5	TGTGCCAGCAGCACGACGACTAGCGGGGGGCGGGAGACCCAGTACTTC	CASSTTTSGGRETQYF
-	-	TRBV5-4	TRBJ2-3	TGTGCCAGCAGCTTGGGCCTCGGCGGAGATACGCAGTATTTT	CASSLGLGGDTQYF
-	TRBD1	TRBV5-1	TRBJ2-7	TGCGCCAGCAGCTCGGGACAGGCTCCCTACGAGCAGTACTTC	CASSSGQAPYEQYF
once	-	TRBV27	TRBJ1-4	TGTGCCAGCCAGTCCGGACAGAGTAATGAAAAACTGTTTTTT	CASQSGQSNEKLFF
-	-	TRBV7-9	TRBJ2-7	TGTGCCAGCAGCTTAGCCACCTACGAGCAGTACTTC	CASSLATYEQYF
-	-	TRBV4-1	TRBJ1-3	TGCGCCAGCAGCCAATCCCTCGGGCAGGGGAGCTCTGGAAACACCATATATTTT	CASSQSLGQGSSGNTIYF
once	-	TRBV9	TRBJ1-2	TGTGCCAGCAGCGTAGTCCCGGAGAACTATGGCTACACCTTC	CASSVVPENYGYTF
-	-	TRBV5-1	TRBJ1-2	TGCGCCAGCAGCTTGGGAACCCGGACAGCCAACTATGGCTACACCTTC	CASSLGTRTANYGYTF
-	-	TRBV4-1	TRBJ2-2	TGCGCCAGCAGCCAATACCCACTAGCGAACACCGGGGAGCTGTTTTTT	CASSQYPLANTGELFF
-	-	TRBV30	TRBJ1-2	TGTGCCTGGAATCCAGGTTACTATGGCTACACCTTC	CAWNPGYYGYTF
-	-	TRBV6-1	TRBJ2-3	TGTGCCAGCAGAACGGTACTAGATACGCAGTATTTT	CASRTVLDTQYF
-	TRBD1	TRBV6-4	TRBJ1-1	TGTGCCAGCAGTGACTCGAATCGGACAGGGTATAAGAACACTGAAGCTTTCTTT	CASSDSNRTGYKNTEAFF
few	-	TRBV19	TRBJ2-5	TGTGCCAGTAGTATAACCGTCACAGGGCGAGAGACCCAGTACTTC	CASSITVTGRETQYF
-	-	TRBV6-1	TRBJ1-2	TGTGCCAGCAGCCCTTTAGGGGTCAACTATGGCTACACCTTC	CASSPLGVNYGYTF
-	-	TRBV13	TRBJ2-1	TGTGCCAGCAGCTTAAAGGGACTCCTCTACAATGAGCAGTTCTTC	CASSLKGLLYNEQFF
-	-	TRBV9	TRBJ1-6	TGTGCCAGCAGCGCCGCAGGGAACGATTCACCCCTCCACTTT	CASSAAGNDSPLHF
-	TRBD1	TRBV4-3	TRBJ1-3	TGCGCCAGCAGCCAGCCGGGACAGTCTGGAAACACCATATATTTT	CASSQPGQSGNTIYF
once	-	TRBV9	TRBJ1-6	TGTGCCAGCAGCGCCGAGGGTAGCCCCCTCCACTTT	CASSAEGSPLHF
-	-	TRBV7-6	TRBJ1-1	TGTGCCAGCAGCTTATATGGCCTGAACACTGAAGCTTTCTTT	CASSLYGLNTEAFF
-	-	TRBV19	TRBJ2-7	TGTGCCAGTAGTGGAACGGGATCGAGCTCCTACGAGCAGTACTTC	CASSGTGSSSYEQYF
-	TRBD2	TRBV5-6	TRBJ2-6	TGTGCCAGCAGCTTACTAGCGGGGCCGTCTGGGGCCAACGTCCTGACTTTC	CASSLLAGPSGANVLTF
once	-	TRBV30	TRBJ2-2	TGTGCTCTGCTAAGACCCGGGACTCCGAACACCGGGGAGCTGTTTTTT	CALLRPGTPNTGELFF
-	TRBD2	TRBV28	TRBJ2-3	TGTGCCAGCAGTTCCCCCGGTGGGGTAGCGGGAGGGACAGATACGCAGTATTTT	CASSSPGGVAGGTDTQYF
-	-	TRBV11-2	TRBJ1-5	TGTGCCAGCAGCTTAGGGCCCGATCAGCCCCAGCATTTT	CASSLGPDQPQHF
few	TRBD1	TRBV2	TRBJ2-7	TGTGCCAATGGGGGACAGGGGGCCAGGGAGCAGTACTTC	CANGGQGAREQYF
once	TRBD2	TRBV4-3	TRBJ2-7	TGCGCCAGCAGCCCACTCCTAGCGGGAGGCACCTCCTACGAGCAGTACTTC	CASSPLLAGGTSYEQYF
-	TRBD1	TRBV5-4	TRBJ1-1	TGTGCCAGCAGCCCGACAGGGCTGAACACTGAAGCTTTCTTT	CASSPTGLNTEAFF
-	-	TRBV7-8	TRBJ1-5	TGTGCCAGCAGCTCCGGGAAGGTTAATCAGCCCCAGCATTTT	CASSSGKVNQPQHF
-	-	TRBV14	TRBJ1-2	TGTGCCAGCAGCCAAATGGCGGTCAACTATGGCTACACCTTC	CASSQMAVNYGYTF
-	-	TRBV9	TRBJ2-2	TGTGCCAGCAGCGTTACAGGGACCTCCACGGGCACCGGGGAGCTGTTTTTT	CASSVTGTSTGTGELFF
once	TRBD1	TRBV5-6	TRBJ1-2	TGTGCCAGCAGCCGTCCCGGGACAGCTAACTATGGCTACACCTTC	CASSRPGTANYGYTF
-	TRBD1	TRBV27	TRBJ1-5	TGTGCCAGCAGTTTAGGAGGGGGCGCAAGGCAGCCCCAGCATTTT	CASSLGGGARQPQHF
-	-	TRBV19	TRBJ1-5	TGTGCCAGTAGGCGGGTCACCCATGCTGATCAGCCCCAGCATTTT	CASRRVTHADQPQHF
-	-	TRBV18	TRBJ1-1	TGTGCCAGCTCACTGACCTCCTCGGGGGGTACTGAAGCTTTCTTT	CASSLTSSGGTEAFF
-	-	TRBV9	TRBJ1-2	TGTGCCAGCAGCCCAAGAGAGGCCCGAGCTAACTATGGCTACACCTTC	CASSPREARANYGYTF
-	TRBD1	TRBV11-3	TRBJ1-4	TGTGCCAGCAGCTTAGATCAGGGGGTCGGACTGTTTTTT	CASSLDQGVGLFF
few	-	TRBV11-2	TRBJ1-5	TGTGCCAGCAGCTTTAGCGGCGATCAGCCCCAGCATTTT	CASSFSGDQPQHF
-	-	TRBV6-1	TRBJ1-4	TGTGCCAGCAGTGGGGACTACCTTGCAACTAATGAAAAACTGTTTTTT	CASSGDYLATNEKLFF